These 30 T cell receptor beta chains share one sample of origin, sequenced in a study of metastatic and nonmetastatic thyroid tumors. All patients were treatment-naive before thyroid surgery. TCRdb redid the clone calls on the PCR reads using MiXCR. Of approximately 30,000 clones in the sample, roughly 17% were seen once. The sample comprised blood. These receptors all stem from a female donor with papillary thyroid cancer or a benign thyroid nodule (not recorded which). Some clones in this sample may be carry-over from other donors' samples.

V is TRBV5-1 and J is TRBJ2-6, with no clear D. Looked up from germline, CDR1 is SGHRS and CDR2 is YFSETQ. The CDR3 totals 15 residues. Trimming left V 5 bases short and J 0 bases short, with 9 bases between. The CDR3 nucleotides read TGCGCCAGCAGGGAACAGACCTCTGGGGCCAACGTCCTGACTTTC. Residues: CASREQTSGANVLTF.

About this clone: This may stem from a read error, because a much larger clone lies one nucleotide away. The rearrangement links TRBV6-2 or TRBV6-3 to TRBJ2-7; D may be TRBD2 (6 bases). The germline V gene has CDR1 MNHEY and CDR2 SVGEGT. The CDR3 extends over 14 amino acids. CDR3 loop: CASSYSGRGYDQYF. CDR3 nucleotides: TGTGCCAGCAGTTACTCGGGACGGGGGTACGATCAGTACTTC.

This clone was seen repeatedly, ten times or more. Other nucleotide sequences in the sample specify the same CDR3. The chain is built from TRBV6-1 and TRBJ1-4; the D gene is possibly TRBD1 (6 bases). Trimming left V 2 bases short and J 3 bases short, with 10 bases between. The CDR3 runs to 15 residues. Germline V gives CDR1 MNHNS, CDR2 SASEGT. CDR3 DNA: TGTGCCAGCAGTGAACTAGGGGGAGCTAATGAAAAACTGTTTTTT. Its translation is CASSELGGANEKLFF.

This clone was recorded many times. The V and J genes are TRBV7-9 and TRBJ2-7; unclear D gene. Germline values: CDR1 SEHNR, CDR2 FQNEAQ (reference sequence). Trimming cost V 4 bases and J 6 bases, with 13 bases left between them. This CDR3 comprises 13 residues. CDR3 bases: TGTGCCAGCAGCTCCACTGGCTACTCCGAGCAGTACTTC. It specifies CASSSTGYSEQYF.

This clone was seen ten or more times. CDR3 loop: CASSPGGEYQPQHF. CDR3 in DNA: TGTGCCAGCAGTCCAGGAGGGGAATATCAGCCCCAGCATTTT. V usage is TRBV27 and J usage is TRBJ1-5; weak D call: TRBD1 (5 bases). The CDR3 loop spans 14 amino acids. Trimming cost V 5 bases and J 5 bases, with 13 bases left between them. Germline V CDR1 and CDR2: MNHEY, SMNVEV (reference sequence).

This clone was observed many times. The chain links TRBV12-3 or TRBV12-4 to TRBJ1-4; TRBD1 might be the D (5 bases). The CDR3 runs to 14 residues. The V end was cut by 3 bases, the J end by 4 bases, with 9 bases between. CDR3 DNA: TGTGCCAGCAGTTTGGCGGACATTAATGAAAAACTGTTTTTT. This encodes CASSLADINEKLFF.

This clone came up many times. This chain links TRBV7-9 with TRBJ2-5; D possibly uses TRBD1 or TRBD2 (5 bases each). CDR1 is SEHNR, CDR2 FQNEAQ, per germline (reference sequence). The CDR3 has 13 residues. The ends were cut back, 5 bases at V and 3 bases at J, with 10 bases in the middle. CDR3 sequence (DNA): TGTGCCAGCAGCCGGGACGGAGAAGAGACCCAGTACTTC. Translated, it gives CASSRDGEETQYF.

This clone is medium-sized. The V call is TRBV20-1, the J call TRBJ2-7; no definite D call. The CDR3 spans 13 residues. The V gene lost 6 bases and the J gene lost 3 bases, with 15 bases spanning the gap. The germline V gene has CDR1 DFQATT and CDR2 SNEGSKA (reference sequence). The CDR3 nucleotides read TGCAGTGCGACCGGGTCTGACCTCTACGAGCAGTACTTC. It yields the protein CSATGSDLYEQYF.

This clone was seen a few times. V and J are TRBV15 and TRBJ2-1; 7 bases align to TRBD2. J was trimmed by 7 bases and V by 4 bases; bases with no gene match: 10. CDR1 LNHNV and CDR2 YYDKDF come from the germline V gene (reference sequence). The CDR3 runs to 15 residues. CDR3 DNA: TGTGCCACCAGCAAGCGGCGGGAGTTCCTAAATGAGCAGTTCTTC. Translation gives CATSKRREFLNEQFF. The variable domain in full, completed from reference TRBV15 and TRBJ2-1, reads DAMVIQNPRYQVTQFGKPVTLSCSQTLNHNVMYWYQQKSSQAPKLLFHYYDKDFNNEADTPDNFQSRRPNTSFCFLDIRSPGLGDTAMYLCATSKRREFLNEQFFGPGTRLTVL.

This clone was detected ten times or more. The J gene is TRBJ2-3, the V gene TRBV20-1; 14 nucleotides line up with TRBD2. Germline V CDR1 and CDR2: DFQATT, SNEGSKA (reference sequence). The CDR3 extends over 16 amino acids. The J segment lost 4 bases and the V segment lost 5 bases, leaving 8 bases of the junction unmatched. As DNA, the CDR3 is TGCAGTGCTCGAGGGGGACTAGCGGGAGCCCCAGATACGCAGTATTTT. Protein sequence: CSARGGLAGAPDTQYF.

This clone turned up a few times. The rearrangement links TRBV28 to TRBJ2-7; no clear D gene. The CDR3 runs to 12 residues. The germline CDR1 and CDR2 sequences are MDHEN and SYDVKM. Trimming cost V 6 bases and J 4 bases, with 10 bases left between them. CDR3 sequence reads: CASRPDPYEQYF. The CDR3 DNA follows: TGTGCCAGCAGACCTGACCCATACGAGCAGTACTTC.

This chain links TRBV6-1 with TRBJ1-4; D is unclear. The CDR3 spans 15 residues. Trimming stripped 6 bases from V and 8 bases from J, with 19 bases between. Germline values: CDR1 MNHNS, CDR2 SASEGT. The CDR3 sequence is CASRLDGALEEKLFF. DNA of the CDR3: TGTGCCAGCAGACTGGACGGTGCTTTAGAGGAAAAACTGTTTTTT.

This clone was detected ten times or more. The chain recombines TRBV2 with TRBJ1-1; TRBD1 might be the D (5 bases). V lost 6 bases to trimming and J lost 3 bases, with 14 bases between them. This CDR3 comprises 14 residues. CDR1 and CDR2 (germline): SNHLY, FYNNEI. This CDR3 reads CASRKWGGDTEAFF. CDR3 sequence (DNA): TGTGCCAGCAGGAAATGGGGAGGGGACACTGAAGCTTTCTTT.

This clone was seen repeatedly, ten times or more. The chain carries TRBV24-1 and TRBJ1-2; D is perhaps TRBD1 (5 bases). CDR3 size: 17 residues. Trimming removed 2 bases at V and 5 bases at J, with 20 bases between. Germline V gene data show CDR1 as KGHDR and CDR2 as SFDVKD. The CDR3: CATSDSSDAGAFYGYTF. CDR3 nucleotide sequence: TGTGCCACCAGTGATTCTAGTGACGCCGGGGCCTTTTATGGCTACACCTTC.

This clone was recorded at least ten times. The rearrangement uses TRBV5-1 and TRBJ2-3, with a tentative D call TRBD2 (7 bases). Trimming shortened V by 0 bases and J by 1 base, and 9 bases separated the two germline ends. The CDR3 is made up of 15 amino acids. CDR1 and CDR2 from the germline V gene are SGHRS and YFSETQ. CDR3 DNA: TGCGCCAGCAGCTTGGAGGGGGGGGGCACAGATACGCAGTATTTT. Amino acids: CASSLEGGGTDTQYF.

This clone was observed at least ten times. A much larger clone lies one base from this, so it may be a read error. The V gene is TRBV7-3, the J gene TRBJ2-1; unclear D gene. The CDR3 covers 13 residues. In germline, CDR1 is SGHTA, CDR2 FQGTGA. V lost 4 bases to trimming and J lost 9 bases, with 13 bases between them. In nucleotides, the CDR3 is TGTGCCAGCAGCTCACACGGCAGAGCTGAGCAGTTCTTC. Translation gives CASSSHGRAEQFF.

The V and J genes are TRBV6-2 or TRBV6-3 and TRBJ2-1; the match to TRBD2 covers 15 bases. The CDR3 runs 17 residues. Germline V gives CDR1 MNHEY, CDR2 SVGEGT. The V segment lost 6 bases and the J segment 8 bases; nucleotides outside the gene matches: 11. In nucleotides, the CDR3 is TGTGCCAGCAGGCCTGGCCCCTGGACTAGCGGGAGGGATGAGCAGTTCTTC. Its protein product is CASRPGPWTSGRDEQFF.

The chain is built from TRBV6-1 and TRBJ2-7; 9 nucleotides align to TRBD2. There are 14 residues in the CDR3. The V and J ends lost 7 bases and 9 bases, in that order; junction bases with no gene match: 13. The germline V gene encodes CDR1 MNHNS and CDR2 SASEGT. The CDR3: CASIWVAGAPGQYF. The DNA of the CDR3 is TGTGCCAGCATCTGGGTAGCGGGAGCCCCCGGGCAGTACTTC.

This clone was counted ten times or more. The V and J genes are TRBV5-4 and TRBJ1-2, with D possibly being TRBD1 (6 bases). V lost 3 bases, J lost 4 bases, and 16 bases lay in between. The V gene's germline CDR1 is SGHNT and CDR2 YYREEE (reference sequence). The CDR3 contains 15 residues. CDR3 residues: CASSSSTGALYGYTF. The CDR3 DNA reads TGTGCCAGCAGCTCCTCGACAGGAGCACTCTATGGCTACACCTTC. The entire variable domain, with the rest obtained from reference TRBV5-4 and TRBJ1-2, is as follows: ETGVTQSPTHLIKTRGQQVTLRCSSQSGHNTVSWYQQALGQGPQFIFQYYREEENGRGNFPPRFSGLQFPNYSSELNVNALELDDSALYLCASSSSTGALYGYTFGSGTRLTVV.

This clone came up a few times. A much larger clone lies one base from this, so it may be a read error. The sample carries other DNA sequences with the same CDR3. The rearrangement uses TRBV6-1 and TRBJ2-3, with D possibly being TRBD1 (6 bases). Trimming stripped 0 bases from V and 2 bases from J, with 12 bases between. The CDR3 is 16 residues long. The germline V gene encodes CDR1 MNHNS and CDR2 SASEGT. The chain's CDR3 is CASSEALGGFTDTQYF. The CDR3 coding sequence is TGTGCCAGCAGTGAAGCCCTAGGGGGTTTCACAGATACGCAGTATTTT.

The V gene is TRBV18, the J gene TRBJ2-3; possibly TRBD1 for D (6 bases). CDR1 and CDR2 (germline): KGHSH, LQKENI. The CDR3 loop spans 15 amino acids. Trimming stripped 4 bases from V and 2 bases from J, with 13 bases between. As DNA, the CDR3 is TGTGCCAGCTCACTATCTTGGACAGCCACAGATACGCAGTATTTT. It is translated as CASSLSWTATDTQYF.

The table lists this clone with many counts. Just one base apart from a much larger clone, this may be a read error. The chain's CDR3 is CASKGRVQPRHF. The CDR3 DNA sequence: TGTGCCAGTAAAGGTAGGGTTCAGCCCCGGCATTTT. The chain uses TRBV19 and TRBJ1-5; D gene ambiguous. The CDR3 is 12 amino acids. Germline CDR1 reads LNHDA; CDR2 reads SQIVND (reference sequence). Using reference TRBV19 and TRBJ1-5 for the parts outside the CDR3, the full variable domain is DGGITQSPKYLFRKEGQNVTLSCEQNLNHDAMYWYRQDPGQGLRLIYYSQIVNDFQKGDIAEGYSVSREKKESFPLTVTSAQKNPTAFYLCASKGRVQPRHFGDGTRLSIL.

This clone was recorded many times. One base away lies a much larger clone, so this may be a sequencing read error. The same CDR3 can be traced to other DNA sequences in this sample. This chain joins TRBV6-1 and TRBJ2-1, with 10 bases identical to TRBD2. Unmatched junction bases numbered 9, after V lost 3 bases and J lost 1 base. This CDR3 contains 18 residues. Germline-derived CDR1 and CDR2 are MNHNS and SASEGT. The CDR3 protein is CASSEGLAGEGSYNEQFF. The CDR3, as DNA: TGTGCCAGCAGTGAGGGGCTAGCGGGAGAAGGGTCCTACAATGAGCAGTTCTTC.

Details on this clone: A much larger clone differs by one base, so this may be a read error. Different DNA sequences within this sample yield the same CDR3. J is TRBJ2-3 and V is TRBV7-6, with D tentatively TRBD2 (5 bases). The length of the CDR3 is 13 residues. CDR1 is SGHVS and CDR2 is FNYEAQ in the germline V gene. In nucleotides, the CDR3 is TGTGCCAGCAGCCGCAGAGGGCTGGATACACAGTATTTT. Translated: CASSRRGLDTQYF.

This clone has ten or more counts. The rearrangement links TRBV28 to TRBJ2-3; D possibly corresponds to TRBD2 (5 bases). This CDR3 spans 14 amino acids. Germline V gene lookup returns CDR1 MDHEN and CDR2 SYDVKM. V was pared by 3 bases and J by 0 bases, with 7 bases between. CDR3 residues: CASSLRESTDTQYF. CDR3 nucleotide sequence: TGTGCCAGCAGTTTGAGGGAAAGCACAGATACGCAGTATTTT.

The table lists this clone with many counts. This sequence joins TRBV6-1 and TRBJ2-1; either TRBD1 or TRBD2 may supply D (6 bases each). With 7 bases removed from V and 1 base from J, the gap between germline ends came to 14 bases. This CDR3 contains 15 residues. The germline gives CDR1 MNHNS, CDR2 SASEGT. Here the CDR3 reads CASKTGRSSYNEQFF. Written as DNA, the CDR3 is TGTGCCAGCAAAACAGGGAGGTCTTCCTACAATGAGCAGTTCTTC.

This clone was detected many times. This rearrangement joins TRBV6-1 to TRBJ2-7; TRBD2 matches 9 bases. CDR1 and CDR2 from the germline V gene are MNHNS and SASEGT. The CDR3 runs 14 residues. V trimming: 7 bases; J trimming: 7 bases; junction bases outside the gene matches: 11. The CDR3 loop is CASIASGNWGEQYF. CDR3 sequence (DNA): TGTGCCAGCATTGCTAGCGGGAATTGGGGGGAGCAGTACTTC.

Notes on this clone: No conserved phenylalanine or tryptophan ends this CDR3, so it is likely a read error. The chain uses TRBV5-1 and TRBJ1-1; no clear D gene. Looked up from germline, CDR1 is SGHRS and CDR2 is YFSETQ. This CDR3 is built from 15 residues. DNA of the CDR3: TGCGCCACCAGCGGGCAGGCCACAGAGAACACTGAAGCTTTCTTA. The encoded protein is CATSGQATENTEAFL.

V and J are TRBV5-1 and TRBJ1-1; possible D gene TRBD1, 5 bases. Germline V gene lookup returns CDR1 SGHRS and CDR2 YFSETQ. The CDR3 totals 17 residues. The V and J ends lost 2 bases and 5 bases respectively, with 22 bases between them. The CDR3 reads CASSLSVASAGRTEAFF. The CDR3 DNA sequence: TGCGCCAGCAGCTTAAGCGTCGCCTCAGCAGGGAGGACTGAAGCTTTCTTT.

This clone was detected many times. The chain is built from TRBV5-6 and TRBJ1-2; TRBD1 is a possible D gene (6 bases). The ends were cut back, 1 base at V and 4 bases at J, with 20 bases in the middle. The CDR3 runs 17 residues. CDR1 and CDR2 (germline): SGHDT, YYEEEE. This chain's CDR3 is CASSLRSYGGSGYGYTF. The CDR3 DNA sequence: TGTGCCAGCAGCTTGCGGTCCTATGGGGGCTCTGGCTATGGCTACACCTTC.